This T cell receptor beta chain was observed in a study of blood T cell repertoires in COVID-19. Turning to the study itself: Samples came from the United States, Italy and Spain, spanning acute and convalescent COVID-19.

The CDR3 runs 16 residues. Germline values: CDR1 GTSNPN, CDR2 SVGIG (reference sequence). The V gene end was trimmed by 4 bases and the J gene end by 2 bases; junction bases not matched to a gene: 10. Original data processing: Counts of nucleated cells, estimated from reference gene primer amplification, were obtained. Measured with immunoSEQ multiplex PCR; TCRdb has only the in-frame clones, and not every one. V and J calls and clone size follow that table, whereas D and trimming were derived from the DNA. The sample yields fewer than 150,000 clones, approximately 90% seen once. The specimen was peripheral blood. This receptor was taken from an elderly woman with acute or convalescent COVID-19. This chain connects TRBV30 to TRBJ2-7; 11 bases agree with TRBD2. The CDR3 loop is CAWNSQLAGAAYEQYF. In nucleotides, the CDR3 is TGTGCCTGGAATTCCCAACTAGCGGGGGCCGCCTACGAGCAGTACTTC.